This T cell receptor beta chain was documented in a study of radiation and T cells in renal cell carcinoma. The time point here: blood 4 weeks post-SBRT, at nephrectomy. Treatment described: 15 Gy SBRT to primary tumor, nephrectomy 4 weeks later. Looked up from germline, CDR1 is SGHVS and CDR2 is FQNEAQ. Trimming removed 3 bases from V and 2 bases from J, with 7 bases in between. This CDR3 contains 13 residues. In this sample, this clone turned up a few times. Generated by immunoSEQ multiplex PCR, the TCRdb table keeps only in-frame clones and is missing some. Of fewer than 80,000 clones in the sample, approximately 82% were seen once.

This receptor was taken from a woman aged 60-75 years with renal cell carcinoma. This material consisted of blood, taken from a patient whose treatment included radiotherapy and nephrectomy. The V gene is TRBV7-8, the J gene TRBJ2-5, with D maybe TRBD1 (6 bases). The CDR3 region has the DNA TGTGCCAGCAGCTTTGGACAGCAAGAGACCCAGTACTTC. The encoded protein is CASSFGQQETQYF.